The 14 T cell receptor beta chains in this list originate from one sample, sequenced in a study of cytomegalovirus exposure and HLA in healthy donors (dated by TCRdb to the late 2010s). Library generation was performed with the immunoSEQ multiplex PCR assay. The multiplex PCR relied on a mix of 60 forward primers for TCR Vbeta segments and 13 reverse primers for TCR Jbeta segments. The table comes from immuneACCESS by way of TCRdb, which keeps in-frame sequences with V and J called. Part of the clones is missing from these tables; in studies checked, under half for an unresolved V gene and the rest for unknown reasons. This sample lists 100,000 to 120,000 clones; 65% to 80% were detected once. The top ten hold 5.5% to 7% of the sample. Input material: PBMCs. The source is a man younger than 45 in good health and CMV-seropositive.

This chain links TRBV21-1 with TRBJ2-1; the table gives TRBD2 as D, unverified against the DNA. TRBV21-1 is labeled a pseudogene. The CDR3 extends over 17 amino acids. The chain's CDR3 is CASKPEWRGGPYNEQFF. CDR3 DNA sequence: TGTGCCAGCAAGCCGGAATGGCGGGGGGGCCCCTACAATGAGCAGTTCTTC.

For the CDR3, the DNA is TGTGCCAGCAGCTTGACGGGGATAGGGACTGAAGCTTTCTTT. This gives the protein CASSLTGIGTEAFF. This chain uses TRBV7-3 with TRBJ1-1, with D hard to call. Trimming left V 3 bases short and J 5 bases short, with 13 bases between. The CDR3 extends over 14 amino acids. Germline CDR1 and CDR2: SGHTA and FQGTGA. Combining the CDR3 with reference TRBV7-3 and TRBJ1-1 gives the whole variable domain GAGVSQTPSNKVTEKGKYVELRCDPISGHTALYWYRQSLGQGPEFLIYFQGTGAADDSGLPNDRFFAVRPEGSVSTLKIQRTERGDSAVYLCASSLTGIGTEAFFGQGTRLTVV.

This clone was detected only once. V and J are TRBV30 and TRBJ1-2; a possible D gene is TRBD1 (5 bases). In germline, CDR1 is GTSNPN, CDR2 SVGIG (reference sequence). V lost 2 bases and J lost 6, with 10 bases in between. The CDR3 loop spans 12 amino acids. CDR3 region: CAWSQGLDGYTF. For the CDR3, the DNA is TGTGCCTGGAGTCAGGGATTGGATGGCTACACCTTC.

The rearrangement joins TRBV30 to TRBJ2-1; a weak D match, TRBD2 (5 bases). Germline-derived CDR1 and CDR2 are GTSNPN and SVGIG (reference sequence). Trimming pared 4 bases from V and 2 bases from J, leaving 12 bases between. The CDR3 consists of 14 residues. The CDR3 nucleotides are TGTGCCTGGATCGGGGTAGGCCCCTACAATGAGCAGTTCTTC. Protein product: CAWIGVGPYNEQFF.

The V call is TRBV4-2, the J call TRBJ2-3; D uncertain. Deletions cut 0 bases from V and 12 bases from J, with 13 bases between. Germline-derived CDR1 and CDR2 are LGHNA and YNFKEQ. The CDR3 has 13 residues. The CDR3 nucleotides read TGTGCCAGCAGCCAAGATCGGCGGTCCTTCCAGTATTTT. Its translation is CASSQDRRSFQYF.

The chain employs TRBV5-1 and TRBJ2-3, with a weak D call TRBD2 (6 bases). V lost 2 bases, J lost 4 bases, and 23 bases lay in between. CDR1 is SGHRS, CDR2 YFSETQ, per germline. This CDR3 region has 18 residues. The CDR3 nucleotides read TGCGCCAGCAGCTTACCTATCCGGGACTTTAGTCACTCAGATACGCAGTATTTT. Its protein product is CASSLPIRDFSHSDTQYF.

CDR3 region: CAISAPLAGVTGELFF. The CDR3 nucleotides read TGTGCCATCAGTGCGCCCCTAGCGGGGGTGACCGGGGAGCTGTTTTTT. V and J are TRBV10-3 and TRBJ2-2; 10 bases match TRBD2. The length of the CDR3 is 16 residues. The junction had 7 bases not matched to a gene; V was cut back by 4 bases and J by 5 bases. The germline CDR1 and CDR2 sequences are ENHRY and SYGVKD.

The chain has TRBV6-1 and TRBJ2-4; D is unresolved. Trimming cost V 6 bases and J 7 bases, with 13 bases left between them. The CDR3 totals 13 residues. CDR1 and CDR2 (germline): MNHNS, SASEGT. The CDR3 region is CASRTDKWNIQYF. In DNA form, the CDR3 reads TGTGCCAGCAGAACCGACAAGTGGAACATTCAGTACTTC.

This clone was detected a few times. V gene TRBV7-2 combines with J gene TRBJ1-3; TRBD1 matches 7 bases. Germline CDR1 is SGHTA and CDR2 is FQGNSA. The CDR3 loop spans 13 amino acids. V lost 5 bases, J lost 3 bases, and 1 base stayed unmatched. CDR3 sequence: CASSRTGGNTIYF. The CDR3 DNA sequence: TGTGCCAGCAGCCGGACAGGTGGAAACACCATATATTTT. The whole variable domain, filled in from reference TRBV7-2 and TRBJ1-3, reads GAGVSQSPSNKVTEKGKDVELRCDPISGHTALYWYRQSLGQGLEFLIYFQGNSAPDKSGLPSDRFSAERTGGSVSTLTIQRTQQEDSAVYLCASSRTGGNTIYFGEGSWLTVV.

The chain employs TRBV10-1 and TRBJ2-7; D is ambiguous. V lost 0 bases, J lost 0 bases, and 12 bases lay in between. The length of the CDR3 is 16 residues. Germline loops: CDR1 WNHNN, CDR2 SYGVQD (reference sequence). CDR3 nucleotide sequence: TGCGCCAGCAGTGAGTCTAACAGTCTTCGCTCCTACGAGCAGTACTTC. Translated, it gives CASSESNSLRSYEQYF.

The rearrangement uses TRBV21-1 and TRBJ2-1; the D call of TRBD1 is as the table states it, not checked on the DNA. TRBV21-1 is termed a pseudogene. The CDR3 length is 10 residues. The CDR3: CATNYNEQFF. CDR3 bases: TGTGCCACCAACTACAATGAGCAGTTCTTC.

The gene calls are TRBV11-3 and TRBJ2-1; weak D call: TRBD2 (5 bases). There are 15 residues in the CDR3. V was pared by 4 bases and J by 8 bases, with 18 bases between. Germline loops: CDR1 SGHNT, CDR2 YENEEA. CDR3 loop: CASSSGLIARDEQFF. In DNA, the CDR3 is TGTGCCAGCAGCTCCGGTTTGATCGCGAGGGATGAGCAGTTCTTC.

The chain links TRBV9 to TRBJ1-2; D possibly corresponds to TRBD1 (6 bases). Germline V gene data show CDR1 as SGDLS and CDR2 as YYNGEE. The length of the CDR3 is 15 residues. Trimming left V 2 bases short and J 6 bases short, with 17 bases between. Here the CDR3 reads CASSVRPHRDDGYTF. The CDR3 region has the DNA TGTGCCAGCAGCGTCCGCCCCCACAGGGATGATGGCTACACCTTC.

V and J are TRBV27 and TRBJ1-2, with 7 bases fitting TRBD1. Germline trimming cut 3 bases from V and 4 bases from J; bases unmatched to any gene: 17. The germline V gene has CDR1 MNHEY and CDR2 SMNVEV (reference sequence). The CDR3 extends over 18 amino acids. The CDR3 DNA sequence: TGTGCCAGCAGTTTGGGACAAACAGGGGTCCTCCCCTCCTATGGCTACACCTTC. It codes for CASSLGQTGVLPSYGYTF.